This record concerns one TCR beta chain sequence. Antigen unknown. Some clones are missing from TCRdb's copy, which holds only in-frame ones; the method was immunoSEQ multiplex PCR. Of 1.4 million to 1.5 million clones in the sample, over 95% were seen once. All donors were healthy HIV-negative adults lacking recent acute infections or vaccinations. This sample was included in a study of shared clonotypes between healthy human individuals. Regarding the study as a whole: Memory subsets generally showed lower estimated richness than naive subsets. For naive CD4 cells, roughly 5% of clonotypes were shared across a handful of donors.

The V segment lost 6 bases and the J segment 3 bases; nucleotides outside the gene matches: 11. The CDR3 covers 15 residues. Germline V CDR1 and CDR2: MNHNY, SVGAGI (reference sequence). The receptor was derived from a man younger than 40 in good health. The chain combines TRBV6-6 with TRBJ2-7; 7 bases map to TRBD1. The source material was naive CD4+ T cells sorted from blood. The subset is: CD45RA+ positively selected. DNA for the CDR3: TGTGCCAGCAGGGGAGACAGGGAAGGGATCTACGAGCAGTACTTC. Amino acids: CASRGDREGIYEQYF.